Presented here are 2 T cell receptor beta chains from one specimen sequenced in a study of blood T cell repertoires in COVID-19. Data came from immunoSEQ multiplex PCR; TCRdb stores just in-frame clones and leaves some out. The sample has about 260,000 clones; around 86% are singletons. The sample taken for sequencing was peripheral blood. The receptors shown here come from a human donor in a cohort sampled during active COVID-19.

The rearrangement joins TRBV6-4 to TRBJ1-1; 8 positions agree with TRBD1. This CDR3 has 15 amino acids. Germline V gene sequence: CDR1 MRHNA, CDR2 SNTAGT. V gave up 6 bases and J gave up 0 bases; unmatched junction bases: 6. The CDR3 region is CASRRETGVNTEAFF. The CDR3 DNA reads TGTGCCAGCAGGAGAGAGACAGGGGTGAACACTGAAGCTTTCTTT.

The CDR3 loop reads CASSNGLAELLETQYF. The CDR3 DNA follows: TGTGCCAGCAGCAATGGACTAGCGGAGCTTTTAGAGACCCAGTACTTC. The chain carries TRBV3-1 (or the pseudogene TRBV3-2) and TRBJ2-5; 10 bases match TRBD2. Germline V CDR1 and CDR2: LGHDT, YNNKEL (reference sequence). The CDR3 spans 16 residues. Trimming cost V 5 bases and J 4 bases; bases outside gene matches: 10.